These 20 T cell receptor beta chains share one sample of origin, sequenced in a study of shared clonotypes between healthy human individuals. Some clones are missing from TCRdb's copy, which holds only in-frame ones; the method was immunoSEQ multiplex PCR. Of hundreds of thousands of clones listed, about 80% were seen once; the top ten hold around 1.8%. Material for sequencing was memory CD4+ T cells sorted from blood. Subset of the sample: CD45RA-negative fraction. The receptors derive from a woman in her thirties in good health.

The chain links TRBV6-4 to TRBJ2-3; D unclear. The CDR3 length is 13 residues. The V end was cut by 0 bases, the J end by 2 bases, with 3 bases between. Looked up from germline, CDR1 is MRHNA and CDR2 is SNTAGT. Here the CDR3 DNA reads TGTGCCAGCAGTGACTCGACCACAGATACGCAGTATTTT. Protein product: CASSDSTTDTQYF.

In nucleotides, the CDR3 is TGCGCCAGCAGCTTGTCGACTAGCGGGCCTAGTGAGCAGTACTTC. The encoded protein is CASSLSTSGPSEQYF. The chain is built from TRBV5-1 and TRBJ2-5; 10 nucleotides align to TRBD2. The CDR3 is 15 residues long. With 1 base clipped from V and 11 bases from J, the junction kept 11 bases outside the gene matches. Germline V gene data show CDR1 as SGHRS and CDR2 as YFSETQ.

J is TRBJ2-6 and V is TRBV25-1; the D is unclear. CDR1 is MGHDK and CDR2 is SYGVNS in the germline V gene. The CDR3 runs to 15 residues. The V end lost 6 bases, the J end lost 0 bases, and 9 bases lay between the germline ends. The CDR3 loop is CASSRLFSGANVLTF. The CDR3 DNA sequence: TGTGCCAGCAGCCGTCTTTTCTCTGGGGCCAACGTCCTGACTTTC.

The chain joins TRBV14 to TRBJ2-6; D gene uncertain. Germline CDR1 reads SGHDN; CDR2 reads FVKESK. The CDR3 contains 17 residues. The V gene lost 5 bases and the J gene lost 0 bases, with 14 bases spanning the gap. CDR3 residues: CASSVRRRFSGANVLTF. CDR3 nucleotides: TGTGCCAGCAGCGTAAGAAGGCGTTTCTCTGGGGCCAACGTCCTGACTTTC.

This clone came up a few times. The V call is TRBV12-2, the J call TRBJ2-7; the DNA was not used to check the table's D call, TRBD2. TRBV12-2 is termed a pseudogene. The CDR3 contains 17 residues. CDR3 amino acids: CASRLHGSGLVGCEQYF. In DNA form, the CDR3 reads TGTGCAAGTCGCTTGCATGGCTCCGGACTAGTAGGCTGCGAGCAGTACTTC.

J is TRBJ1-5 and V is TRBV30, with TRBD1 matching over 8 bases. With V trimmed by 2 bases and J by 0 bases, 12 bases remained unmatched. This CDR3 is 18 amino acids long. Germline CDR1 reads GTSNPN; CDR2 reads SVGIG (reference sequence). The CDR3 here is CAWSPTPGGGISNQPQHF. DNA for the CDR3: TGTGCCTGGAGTCCCACTCCAGGGGGCGGGATTAGCAATCAGCCCCAGCATTTT.

As to this clone: Different DNA sequences within this sample yield the same CDR3. The rearrangement uses TRBV7-2 and TRBJ2-1; TRBD2 is a possible D gene (6 bases). The germline V gene has CDR1 SGHTA and CDR2 FQGNSA. V shed 5 bases and J shed 4 bases, with 12 bases lying between them. This CDR3 spans 14 amino acids. In DNA, the CDR3 is TGTGCCAGCAGCCGGGACTCGTCTTACAATGAGCAGTTCTTC. Amino acids: CASSRDSSYNEQFF.

This chain connects TRBV12-5 to TRBJ1-2; 9 bases align to TRBD1. CDR3 size: 15 residues. CDR1 and CDR2 (germline): LGHNT, FRNRAP. V was pared by 6 bases and J by 9 bases, with 14 bases of the junction left unmatched. The CDR3 nucleotides read TGTGCTAGTGGCCAAGGACAGGGGAGAGATAAGAGCTACACCTTC. Encoded protein: CASGQGQGRDKSYTF.

This clone was detected only once. The chain employs TRBV28 and TRBJ1-4; the D gene is possibly TRBD1 (5 bases). Germline-derived CDR1 and CDR2 are MDHEN and SYDVKM. The CDR3 has 14 residues. Deletions cut 6 bases from V and 3 bases from J, with 11 bases between. The CDR3 DNA sequence: TGTGCCAGCAGCGGGGGTCGTTCTAATGAAAAACTGTTTTTT. Amino acid sequence: CASSGGRSNEKLFF. The variable domain in full, completed from reference TRBV28 and TRBJ1-4, reads DVKVTQSSRYLVKRTGEKVFLECVQDMDHENMFWYRQDPGLGLRLIYFSYDVKMKEKGDIPEGYSVSREKKERFSLILESASTNQTSMYLCASSGGRSNEKLFFGSGTQLSVL.

This clone is a singleton in its sample. This sequence joins TRBV9 and TRBJ2-3, with 7 nucleotides matching TRBD1. The length of the CDR3 is 17 residues. V was clipped by 0 bases and J by 2 bases; unmatched bases: 9. Germline lookup yields CDR1 SGDLS and CDR2 YYNGEE. The DNA for the CDR3 is TGTGCCAGCAGCGTAGCTTTCGACAGGGCCCCCACAGATACGCAGTATTTT. Translated, it gives CASSVAFDRAPTDTQYF.

The V gene is TRBV28, the J gene TRBJ2-7; TRBD2 matches 10 bases. V was clipped by 8 bases and J by 3 bases; unmatched bases: 4. This CDR3 contains 13 residues. CDR1 and CDR2 from the germline V gene are MDHEN and SYDVKM. The CDR3 nucleotides read TGTGCCAGCGTGAGGACTAGCGGCTACGAGCAGTACTTC. It encodes CASVRTSGYEQYF. Using reference TRBV28 and TRBJ2-7 for the parts outside the CDR3, the full variable domain is DVKVTQSSRYLVKRTGEKVFLECVQDMDHENMFWYRQDPGLGLRLIYFSYDVKMKEKGDIPEGYSVSREKKERFSLILESASTNQTSMYLCASVRTSGYEQYFGPGTRLTVT.

V usage is TRBV5-1 and J usage is TRBJ2-5; D possibly uses TRBD1 or TRBD2 (6 bases each). The V end lost 7 bases, the J end lost 5 bases, and 18 bases lay between the germline ends. Germline V gene lookup returns CDR1 SGHRS and CDR2 YFSETQ. The CDR3 is 14 amino acids. The CDR3 reads CASRPPGAGETQYF. The DNA of the CDR3 is TGCGCCAGCCGGCCACCGGGGGCTGGGGAGACCCAGTACTTC.

This clone came up many times. The chain uses TRBV29-1 and TRBJ1-5; TRBD1 is a possible D gene (5 bases). The germline V gene encodes CDR1 SQVTM and CDR2 ANQGSEA. The CDR3 extends over 15 amino acids. Trimming removed 6 bases at V and 1 base at J, with 16 bases between. CDR3 sequence: CSVIPGPGSNQPQHF. CDR3 nucleotides: TGCAGCGTCATACCGGGACCTGGGAGCAATCAGCCCCAGCATTTT.

This clone has only one observation. The rearrangement uses TRBV25-1 and TRBJ2-7; D not certain. V lost 2 bases and J lost 3, with 5 bases in between. The length of the CDR3 is 12 residues. In germline, CDR1 is MGHDK, CDR2 SYGVNS. CDR3 sequence reads: CASSEGRYEQYF. The CDR3 coding sequence is TGTGCCAGCAGTGAAGGACGCTACGAGCAGTACTTC.

V usage is TRBV2 and J usage is TRBJ1-5; the match to TRBD1 covers 7 bases. Germline V gene data show CDR1 as SNHLY and CDR2 as FYNNEI. The CDR3 is made up of 14 amino acids. V trimming: 4 bases; J trimming: 2 bases; junction bases outside the gene matches: 2. The CDR3 nucleotides read TGTGCCAGCAGTGCAACAGGGGGCAATCAGCCCCAGCATTTT. This gives the protein CASSATGGNQPQHF.

This sequence joins TRBV28 and TRBJ2-2, with D tentatively TRBD1 (5 bases). In germline, CDR1 is MDHEN, CDR2 SYDVKM. Trimming pared 7 bases from V and 6 bases from J, leaving 9 bases between. The CDR3 loop spans 12 amino acids. The DNA for the CDR3 is TGTGCCAGCACCAGGGCCCCCGGGGAGCTGTTTTTT. It codes for CASTRAPGELFF. Full variable domain (remainder filled in from reference TRBV28 and TRBJ2-2): DVKVTQSSRYLVKRTGEKVFLECVQDMDHENMFWYRQDPGLGLRLIYFSYDVKMKEKGDIPEGYSVSREKKERFSLILESASTNQTSMYLCASTRAPGELFFGEGSRLTVL.

V is TRBV11-2 and J is TRBJ1-2, with 9 bases aligning to TRBD1. Germline CDR1 reads SGHAT; CDR2 reads FQNNGV. The length of the CDR3 is 15 residues. V was clipped by 5 bases and J by 2 bases; unmatched bases: 6. The CDR3 reads CASSKSGTGNYGYTF. In DNA, the CDR3 is TGTGCCAGCAGCAAATCCGGGACAGGGAACTATGGCTACACCTTC.

J is TRBJ2-3 and V is TRBV19; D gene uncertain. Germline-derived CDR1 and CDR2 are LNHDA and SQIVND (reference sequence). The CDR3 sequence is 15 residues long. Trimming took 10 bases from V and 4 from J, leaving 21 bases between them. CDR3 DNA: TGTGCCACCCAATCCCAGATTTCCGCGGCAGATACGCAGTATTTT. Its protein product is CATQSQISAADTQYF.

This clone was counted only a few times. The J gene is TRBJ2-2, the V gene TRBV2; the D is unclear. The CDR3 length is 13 residues. In germline, CDR1 is SNHLY, CDR2 FYNNEI. The ends were cut back, 6 bases at V and 4 bases at J, with 9 bases in the middle. The CDR3 loop is CASRETVTGELFF. In DNA, the CDR3 is TGTGCCAGCAGGGAGACGGTCACCGGGGAGCTGTTTTTT.

The chain combines TRBV7-9 with TRBJ2-1, with a weak D call TRBD1 (5 bases). The CDR3 has 13 residues. Trimming took off 4 bases at V and 8 bases at J, with 12 bases between the two ends. Germline V gene lookup returns CDR1 SEHNR and CDR2 FQNEAQ (reference sequence). CDR3 in DNA: TGTGCCAGCAGCTCGAAGGGGCCCTATGAGCAGTTCTTC. Its translation is CASSSKGPYEQFF.